This T cell receptor beta chain was sequenced for a study of shared clonotypes between healthy human individuals. Several immunoSEQ plates received, in even portions, the genomic DNA of each subset. Assay: immunoSEQ multiplex PCR; the TCRdb copy retains only in-frame clones and omits some. The sample holds 85,000 to 100,000 clones, about 68% seen once. The CDR3 contains 11 residues. Per the germline V gene, CDR1 is DFQATT and CDR2 is SNEGSKA (reference sequence). Comments on this clone: The antigen is not known. The junction and the germline gene differ at one end; a read error may be behind it.

Whole-study findings and limits: Non-shared clonotypes showed lower generation probabilities than clonotypes common to all four donors. Clonotype sharing across a few donors was observed for around 4.5% of naive CD4 clonotypes.

The receptor's source is a man aged 25-45 years in good health. The chain is built from TRBV20-1 and TRBJ2-3; maybe TRBD2 (6 bases). Sequenced: memory CD8+ T cells sorted from blood. Subset: CD45RO+ cells pooled with CCR7-negative TemRA cells. CDR3: CSASDGTSSNF. For the CDR3, the DNA is TGCAGTGCTAGTGATGGGACTTCTAGTAATTTT.